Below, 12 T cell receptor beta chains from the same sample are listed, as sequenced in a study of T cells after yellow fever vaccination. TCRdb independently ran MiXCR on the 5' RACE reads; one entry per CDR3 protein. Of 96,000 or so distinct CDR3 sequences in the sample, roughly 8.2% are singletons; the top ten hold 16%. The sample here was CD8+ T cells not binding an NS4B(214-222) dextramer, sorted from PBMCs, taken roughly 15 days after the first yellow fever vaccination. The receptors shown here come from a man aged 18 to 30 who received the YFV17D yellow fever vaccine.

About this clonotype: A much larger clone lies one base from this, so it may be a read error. The CDR3 DNA is TGTGCCTCACAGGGGGCCCAGGGTCTGGGGGCCAACGTCCAGACTTTC. It translates to CASQGAQGLGANVQTF. This chain uses TRBV10-3 with TRBJ2-6, with 9 positions matching TRBD1. Germline CDR1 and CDR2: ENHRY and SYGVKD. The length of the CDR3 is 16 residues.

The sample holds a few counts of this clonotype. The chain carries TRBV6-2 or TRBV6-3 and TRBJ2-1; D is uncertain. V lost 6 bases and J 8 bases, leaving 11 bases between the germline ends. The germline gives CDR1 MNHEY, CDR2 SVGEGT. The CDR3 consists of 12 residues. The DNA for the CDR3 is TGTGCCAGCAGCCCGAGCGACCATGAGCAGTTCTTC. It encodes CASSPSDHEQFF.

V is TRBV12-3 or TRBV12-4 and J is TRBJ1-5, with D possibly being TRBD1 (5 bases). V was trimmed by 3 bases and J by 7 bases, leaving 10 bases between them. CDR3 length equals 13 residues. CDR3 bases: TGTGCCAGCAGTTTTGGCAGGGTACAGCCCCAGCATTTT. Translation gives CASSFGRVQPQHF.

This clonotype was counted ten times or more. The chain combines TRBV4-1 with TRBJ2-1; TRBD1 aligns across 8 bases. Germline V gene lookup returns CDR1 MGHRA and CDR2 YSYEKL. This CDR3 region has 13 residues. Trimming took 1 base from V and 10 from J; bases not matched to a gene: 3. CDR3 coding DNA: TGCGCCAGCAGCCAAGTGACAGGGGACGAGCAGTTCTTC. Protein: CASSQVTGDEQFF.

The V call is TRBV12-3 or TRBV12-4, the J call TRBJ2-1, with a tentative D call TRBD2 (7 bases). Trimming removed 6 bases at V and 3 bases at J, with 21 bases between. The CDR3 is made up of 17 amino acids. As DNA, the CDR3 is TGTGCCAGCAGGCGGGGGAGGCGGGCAGGGGTCTACAATGAGCAGTTCTTC. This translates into CASRRGRRAGVYNEQFF.

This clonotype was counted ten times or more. The CDR3 sequence: CASSQHRGSGTEAFF. The DNA for the CDR3 is TGCGCCAGCAGCCAACACAGGGGGTCGGGCACTGAAGCTTTCTTT. The chain has TRBV4-1 and TRBJ1-1, with TRBD1 matching over 8 bases. Germline values: CDR1 MGHRA, CDR2 YSYEKL. J was trimmed by 4 bases and V by 2 bases; bases with no gene match: 6. This CDR3 has 15 amino acids.

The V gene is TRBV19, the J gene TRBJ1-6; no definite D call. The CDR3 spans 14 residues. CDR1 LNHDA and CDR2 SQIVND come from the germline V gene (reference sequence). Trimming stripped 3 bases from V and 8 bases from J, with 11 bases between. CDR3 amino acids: CASSIKGLDSPLHF. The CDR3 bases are TGTGCCAGTAGTATCAAGGGTCTGGATTCACCCCTCCACTTT.

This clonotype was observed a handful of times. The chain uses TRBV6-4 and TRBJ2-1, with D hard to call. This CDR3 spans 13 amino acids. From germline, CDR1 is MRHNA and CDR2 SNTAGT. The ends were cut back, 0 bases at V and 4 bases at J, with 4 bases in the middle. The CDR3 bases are TGTGCCAGCAGTGACTCGATATACAATGAGCAGTTCTTC. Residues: CASSDSIYNEQFF.

As DNA, the CDR3 is TGCGCCAGCAGCCAACGGGACTCCACTTACAATGAGCAGTTCTTC. It yields the protein CASSQRDSTYNEQFF. The gene calls are TRBV4-1 and TRBJ2-1; tentatively, D is TRBD2 (6 bases). The CDR3 spans 15 residues. V was shortened by 2 bases and J by 4 bases, with 12 bases between the two germline ends. Germline-derived CDR1 and CDR2 are MGHRA and YSYEKL.

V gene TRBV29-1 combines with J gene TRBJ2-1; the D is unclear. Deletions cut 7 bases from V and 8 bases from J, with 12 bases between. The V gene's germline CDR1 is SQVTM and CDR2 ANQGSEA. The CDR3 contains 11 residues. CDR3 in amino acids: CSGRVWDEQFF. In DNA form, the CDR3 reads TGCAGCGGGAGAGTCTGGGATGAGCAGTTCTTC.

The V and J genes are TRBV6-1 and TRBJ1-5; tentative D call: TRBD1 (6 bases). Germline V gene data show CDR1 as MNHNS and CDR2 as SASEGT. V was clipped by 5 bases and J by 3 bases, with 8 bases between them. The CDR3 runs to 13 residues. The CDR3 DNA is TGTGCCAGCAGTACAGGGCCCAATCAGCCCCAGCATTTT. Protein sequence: CASSTGPNQPQHF.

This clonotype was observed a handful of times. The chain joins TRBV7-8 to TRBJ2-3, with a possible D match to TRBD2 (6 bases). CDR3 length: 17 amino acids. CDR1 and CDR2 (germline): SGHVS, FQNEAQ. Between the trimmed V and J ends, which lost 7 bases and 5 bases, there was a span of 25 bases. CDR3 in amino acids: CASNFRPLLLGGDTQYF. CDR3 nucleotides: TGTGCCAGCAACTTCAGGCCACTACTTCTCGGGGGAGATACGCAGTATTTT.